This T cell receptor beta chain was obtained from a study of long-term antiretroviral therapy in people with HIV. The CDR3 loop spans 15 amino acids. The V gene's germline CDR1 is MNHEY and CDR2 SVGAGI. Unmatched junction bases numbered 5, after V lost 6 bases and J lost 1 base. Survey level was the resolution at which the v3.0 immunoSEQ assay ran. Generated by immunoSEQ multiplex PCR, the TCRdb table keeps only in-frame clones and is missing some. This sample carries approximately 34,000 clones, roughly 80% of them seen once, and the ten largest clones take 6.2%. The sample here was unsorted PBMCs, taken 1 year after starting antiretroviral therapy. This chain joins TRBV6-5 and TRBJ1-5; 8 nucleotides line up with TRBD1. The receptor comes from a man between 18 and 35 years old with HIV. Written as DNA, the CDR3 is TGTGCCAGCAGCCGGACAGGGAACAGCAATCAGCCCCAGCATTTT. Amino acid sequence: CASSRTGNSNQPQHF.